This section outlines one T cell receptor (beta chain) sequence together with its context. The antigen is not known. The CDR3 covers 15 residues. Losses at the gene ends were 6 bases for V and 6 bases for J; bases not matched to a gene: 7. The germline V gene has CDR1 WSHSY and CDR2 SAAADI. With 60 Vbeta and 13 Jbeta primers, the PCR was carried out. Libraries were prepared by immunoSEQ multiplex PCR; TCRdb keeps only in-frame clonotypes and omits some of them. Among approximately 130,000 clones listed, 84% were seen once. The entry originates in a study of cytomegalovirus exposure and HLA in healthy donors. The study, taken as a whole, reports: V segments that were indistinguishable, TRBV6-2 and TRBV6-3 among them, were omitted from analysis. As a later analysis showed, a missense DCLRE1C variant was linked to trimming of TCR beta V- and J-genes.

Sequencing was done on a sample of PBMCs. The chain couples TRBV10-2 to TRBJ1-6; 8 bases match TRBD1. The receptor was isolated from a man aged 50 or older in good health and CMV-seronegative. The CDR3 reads CASSADRVPNSPLHF. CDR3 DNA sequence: TGCGCCAGCAGCGCGGACAGGGTTCCTAATTCACCCCTCCACTTT.